Listed here is a single TCR beta chain. The data were taken from a study of technical replicates of blood from four donors. Clones were sequenced by immunoSEQ multiplex PCR, and TCRdb holds only the in-frame ones, with some missing. Among about 74,000 clones listed, approximately 95% were seen once. This receptor was taken from a human donor in good health. Sequenced input: T cells isolated from PBMCs.

The CDR3 region is CASSFYRGQETQYF. Here the CDR3 DNA reads TGTGCCAGCAGCTTCTACAGGGGTCAAGAGACCCAGTACTTC. The genes are TRBV5-4 and TRBJ2-5, with 7 nucleotides matching TRBD1. This CDR3 is 14 amino acids long. Germline V lookup: CDR1 SGHNT, CDR2 YYREEE (reference sequence). The V gene end was trimmed by 2 bases and the J gene end by 2 bases; junction bases not matched to a gene: 3.